Following are 16 T cell receptor beta chains from one sample sequenced in a study of cytotoxic CD8 clonotypes in ibrutinib-treated CLL (dated by TCRdb to about 2021). The time point label, read with the paper, signifies: eleven to twelve months on ibrutinib. Library preparation employed the immunoSEQ multiplex PCR assay. Drawn from immuneACCESS, this table holds only the in-frame rearrangements with V and J called that TCRdb kept. Clones are partly lost; checked studies trace under half to an unresolved V gene and leave the rest unexplained. This sample has hundreds of thousands of clones in its table, and more than 75% of those were observed once. Around 10% of the sample goes to the ten largest clones. The sample consisted of PBMCs, taken after 12 months of ibrutinib treatment. The receptors derive from a human donor with chronic lymphocytic leukemia.

The chain carries TRBV30 and TRBJ2-5; D possibly matches TRBD1 or TRBD2 (5 bases each). Germline CDR1 is GTSNPN and CDR2 is SVGIG (reference sequence). This CDR3 comprises 15 residues. Trimming shortened V by 0 bases and J by 1 base, and 12 bases separated the two germline ends. The CDR3 DNA follows: TGTGCCTGGAGTGTACGGGGCCGGGCCCAAGAGACCCAGTACTTC. Translation gives CAWSVRGRAQETQYF.

This clone has more than one count but fewer than ten. This rearrangement joins TRBV29-1 to TRBJ2-3, with D uncertain. V lost 5 bases and J lost 1, with 10 bases in between. CDR3 length: 13 amino acids. The germline V gene encodes CDR1 SQVTM and CDR2 ANQGSEA. This CDR3 is CSVPLSGTDTQYF. Here the CDR3 DNA reads TGCAGCGTTCCCCTTAGTGGCACAGATACGCAGTATTTT.

The chain links TRBV14 to TRBJ1-6; D gene uncertain. V lost 1 base, J lost 10 bases, and 8 bases lay in between. CDR1 SGHDN and CDR2 FVKESK come from the germline V gene. The CDR3 length is 13 residues. The CDR3 loop is CASSQARGSPLHF. In DNA, the CDR3 is TGTGCCAGCAGCCAAGCTCGCGGGTCACCCCTCCACTTT.

The chain employs TRBV5-1 and TRBJ1-1; D might be TRBD1 (5 bases). CDR1 is SGHRS and CDR2 is YFSETQ in the germline V gene. Trimming pared 4 bases from V and 0 bases from J, leaving 10 bases between. This CDR3 has 14 residues. The CDR3 DNA reads TGCGCCAGCAGCCGGGGCGATATGAACACTGAAGCTTTCTTT. Translating gives CASSRGDMNTEAFF.

This rearrangement joins TRBV11-2 to TRBJ1-1; D uncertain. Trimming removed 0 bases from V and 3 bases from J, with 14 bases in between. CDR1 and CDR2 (germline): SGHAT, FQNNGV. This CDR3 contains 16 residues. Here the CDR3 reads CASSLEFGRRHTEAFF. CDR3 coding DNA: TGTGCCAGCAGCTTAGAGTTTGGACGGAGGCACACTGAAGCTTTCTTT.

This chain uses TRBV5-1 with TRBJ1-2; no reliable D call. The germline gives CDR1 SGHRS, CDR2 YFSETQ. The V end was cut by 4 bases, the J end by 4 bases, with 8 bases between. This CDR3 comprises 12 residues. The CDR3 spells CASSPGSYGYTF. CDR3 DNA sequence: TGCGCCAGCAGCCCGGGTAGCTATGGCTACACCTTC.

In regard to this clone: The sample contains more than one DNA sequence encoding this CDR3. V gene TRBV4-1 combines with J gene TRBJ2-7; D unclear. The V end was cut by 1 base, the J end by 2 bases, with 6 bases between. CDR3 length: 13 residues. The V gene's germline CDR1 is MGHRA and CDR2 YSYEKL. CDR3 nucleotide sequence: TGCGCCAGCAGCCAAGTGGCAGCCTACGAGCAGTACTTC. This codes for CASSQVAAYEQYF.

The J gene is TRBJ2-3, the V gene TRBV18, with 11 bases that match TRBD2. The V and J ends lost 3 bases and 2 bases, in that order; junction bases with no gene match: 13. This CDR3 is 19 amino acids long. Germline V gene lookup returns CDR1 KGHSH and CDR2 LQKENI. DNA of the CDR3: TGTGCCAGCTCACCGCCTACTAGCGGGAGTGTGAGTAACACAGATACGCAGTATTTT. Translated, it gives CASSPPTSGSVSNTDTQYF. The entire variable domain, with the rest obtained from reference TRBV18 and TRBJ2-3, is as follows: NAGVMQNPRHLVRRRGQEARLRCSPMKGHSHVYWYRQLPEEGLKFMVYLQKENIIDESGMPKERFSAEFPKEGPSILRIQQVVRGDSAAYFCASSPPTSGSVSNTDTQYFGPGTRLTVL.

The rearrangement links TRBV7-6 to TRBJ2-2, with 8 bases lining up with TRBD2. There are 15 residues in the CDR3. CDR1 and CDR2 (germline): SGHVS, FNYEAQ. Trimming removed 5 bases from V and 5 bases from J; junction bases left unmatched: 7. The CDR3 DNA reads TGTGCCAGCAGCCACCGGGGGGGCCGGACCGGGGAGCTGTTTTTT. It encodes CASSHRGGRTGELFF.

The CDR3 here is CASSLGLAIDEQYF. The CDR3 DNA reads as TGTGCCAGCAGCTTAGGACTAGCTATCGACGAGCAGTACTTC. The J gene is TRBJ2-5, the V gene TRBV7-9; 7 bases align to TRBD2. The J call is uncertain, as TRBJ2-7 better fits the DNA end. The CDR3 length is 14 residues. Germline V gene sequence: CDR1 SEHNR, CDR2 FQNEAQ (reference sequence).

This chain uses TRBV7-6 with TRBJ2-7; the D gene could be TRBD1 or TRBD2 (5 bases each). V was cut by 1 base and J by 3 bases, with 16 bases left in between. From germline, CDR1 is SGHVS and CDR2 FNYEAQ. This CDR3 contains 16 residues. CDR3 residues: CASSLGGSAELYEQYF. The CDR3 DNA reads as TGTGCCAGCAGCTTAGGGGGGTCCGCAGAACTCTACGAGCAGTACTTC.

The chain is built from TRBV5-4 and TRBJ2-2; D remains unclear. Trimming took off 5 bases at V and 7 bases at J, with 9 bases between the two ends. CDR1 is SGHNT and CDR2 is YYREEE in the germline V gene (reference sequence). This CDR3 region has 12 residues. CDR3 in amino acids: CASSRVGGELFF. In DNA, the CDR3 is TGTGCCAGCAGTCGGGTGGGCGGGGAGCTGTTTTTT.

This clone was seen only once. V usage is TRBV6-5 and J usage is TRBJ1-2; D perhaps matches TRBD1 (6 bases). The CDR3 contains 15 residues. Trimming took 4 bases from V and 4 from J, leaving 16 bases between them. The germline CDR1 and CDR2 sequences are MNHEY and SVGAGI. The CDR3 reads CASSSLTGLGYGYTF. The DNA for the CDR3 is TGTGCCAGCAGTTCCCTTACAGGGTTGGGCTATGGCTACACCTTC.

V is TRBV10-3 and J is TRBJ1-5; D may be TRBD1 (6 bases). V dropped 6 bases and J dropped 6 bases, with 18 bases sitting between them. Germline V gene lookup returns CDR1 ENHRY and CDR2 SYGVKD. The CDR3 has 15 amino acids. The CDR3 nucleotides read TGTGCCATCAGCAACCATAGGGGGGCAGGTCAGCCCCAGCATTTT. It yields the protein CAISNHRGAGQPQHF.

The genes are TRBV7-9 and TRBJ2-7, with TRBD2 as a possible D gene (6 bases). The V gene lost 5 bases and the J gene lost 7 bases, with 12 bases spanning the gap. CDR1 is SEHNR and CDR2 is FQNEAQ in the germline V gene (reference sequence). The CDR3 is 12 residues long. The CDR3 DNA follows: TGTGCCAGCAGCGCCGGGACTTCAGAGCAGTACTTC. Encoded protein: CASSAGTSEQYF.

The count of this clone is one. The V and J genes are TRBV11-2 and TRBJ2-7; D unclear. From germline, CDR1 is SGHAT and CDR2 FQNNGV. V was pared by 4 bases and J by 6 bases, with 16 bases between. This CDR3 has 14 residues. The CDR3, as DNA: TGTGCCAGCAGCTCGCCCAATGGAAGAACCGAGCAGTACTTC. It translates to CASSSPNGRTEQYF. The complete variable domain, with remaining parts taken from reference TRBV11-2 and TRBJ2-7, reads EAGVAQSPRYKIIEKRQSVAFWCNPISGHATLYWYQQILGQGPKLLIQFQNNGVVDDSQLPKDRFSAERLKGVDSTLKIQPAKLEDSAVYLCASSSPNGRTEQYFGPGTRLTVT.